The 18 T cell receptor beta chains presented below share a single source sample, sequenced in a study of shared clonotypes between healthy human individuals. Produced via immunoSEQ multiplex PCR; TCRdb's table is partial and in-frame only. The sample contains about 1 million clones, approximately 72% of which appear only once. Sequenced input: memory CD4+ T cells sorted from blood. Subset given: CD45RA-negative fraction. The source of these receptors is a man aged 18 to 29 in good health.

The chain recombines TRBV27 with TRBJ2-7; D may be TRBD1 (6 bases). This CDR3 has 14 residues. V was cut by 3 bases and J by 2 bases, with 11 bases left in between. Germline CDR1 and CDR2: MNHEY and SMNVEV (reference sequence). The chain's CDR3 is CASSFQGPTYEQYF. CDR3 in DNA: TGTGCCAGCAGTTTCCAGGGGCCCACCTACGAGCAGTACTTC.

The J gene is TRBJ2-2, the V gene TRBV5-1, with TRBD2 matching 11 bases. Unmatched junction bases numbered 6, after V lost 1 base and J lost 7 bases. The CDR3 covers 16 residues. Germline CDR1 SGHRS, CDR2 YFSETQ. CDR3 protein: CASSLRLAGGGGELFF. CDR3 bases: TGCGCCAGCAGCTTGAGGCTAGCGGGAGGAGGCGGGGAGCTGTTTTTT. The variable domain in full, with the rest retrieved from reference TRBV5-1 and TRBJ2-2, is KAGVTQTPRYLIKTRGQQVTLSCSPISGHRSVSWYQQTPGQGLQFLFEYFSETQRNKGNFPGRFSGRQFSNSRSEMNVSTLELGDSALYLCASSLRLAGGGGELFFGEGSRLTVL.

V gene TRBV15 combines with J gene TRBJ2-1; TRBD1 agrees at 8 bases. Trimming took 3 bases from V and 1 from J; bases not matched to a gene: 2. Germline CDR1 and CDR2: LNHNV and YYDKDF (reference sequence). The CDR3 spans 15 residues. CDR3 sequence: CATSSDRGSYNEQFF. The CDR3 coding sequence is TGTGCCACCAGCAGCGACAGGGGATCCTACAATGAGCAGTTCTTC.

The CDR3 reads CASSLADSSRHEQFF. In nucleotides, the CDR3 is TGTGCCAGCAGCTTAGCCGACTCCTCAAGACATGAGCAGTTCTTC. J is TRBJ2-1 and V is TRBV7-2; unclear D gene. V was trimmed by 0 bases and J by 8 bases, leaving 14 bases between them. This CDR3 region has 15 residues. The germline CDR1 and CDR2 sequences are SGHTA and FQGNSA.

The rearrangement links TRBV4-3 to TRBJ1-6; D ambiguous. Per germline, CDR1 LGHNA and CDR2 YSLEER. This CDR3 is built from 13 residues. The germline V and J ends were trimmed by 0 bases and 13 bases, with 10 bases remaining between them. CDR3 residues: CASSQESTSPLHF. The CDR3 coding sequence is TGCGCCAGCAGCCAAGAGTCGACATCCCCCCTCCACTTT.

The chain has TRBV6-1 and TRBJ1-5; 8 bases match TRBD1. Germline V gene lookup returns CDR1 MNHNS and CDR2 SASEGT. This CDR3 comprises 15 residues. V shed 5 bases and J 4 bases; nucleotides not matched to a gene: 7. CDR3 nucleotides: TGTGCCAGCAGTCCAGGACAGGGTGCTAATCAGCCCCAGCATTTT. Amino acid sequence: CASSPGQGANQPQHF.

The rearrangement links TRBV30 to TRBJ1-1, with D perhaps matching TRBD1 (6 bases). CDR1 and CDR2 from the germline V gene are GTSNPN and SVGIG (reference sequence). This CDR3 is built from 13 residues. V lost 3 bases, J lost 5 bases, and 13 bases lay in between. The CDR3 DNA is TGTGCCTGGAGGCCAGGGGTTAAAACTGAAGCTTTCTTT. Translated, it gives CAWRPGVKTEAFF.

The genes are TRBV30 and TRBJ1-3; TRBD1 might be the D (5 bases). The germline V and J ends were trimmed by 6 bases and 4 bases, with 22 bases remaining between them. The CDR3 has 16 residues. In germline, CDR1 is GTSNPN, CDR2 SVGIG (reference sequence). CDR3 sequence (DNA): TGTGCCTGCGGACTGAAAGCGGGGCCTGGGGGAAACACCATATATTTT. Protein: CACGLKAGPGGNTIYF.

The chain has TRBV15 and TRBJ2-1; 8 nucleotides line up with TRBD2. This CDR3 spans 15 amino acids. In germline, CDR1 is LNHNV, CDR2 YYDKDF (reference sequence). Trimming took 1 base from V and 10 from J; bases not matched to a gene: 9. CDR3 region: CATSRVTGGPGEQFF. The CDR3 nucleotides read TGTGCCACCAGCAGAGTAACGGGAGGGCCGGGGGAGCAGTTCTTC.

The V gene is TRBV11-2, the J gene TRBJ1-6, with a tentative D call TRBD1 (5 bases). CDR1 is SGHAT and CDR2 is FQNNGV in the germline V gene. This CDR3 has 18 residues. The ends were cut back, 0 bases at V and 5 bases at J, with 17 bases in the middle. The CDR3 region has the DNA TGTGCCAGCAGCTTAGATTCCGTCAGGGTCCTCGATAATTCACCCCTCCACTTT. Amino acids: CASSLDSVRVLDNSPLHF. Full variable domain (missing parts from reference TRBV11-2 and TRBJ1-6): EAGVAQSPRYKIIEKRQSVAFWCNPISGHATLYWYQQILGQGPKLLIQFQNNGVVDDSQLPKDRFSAERLKGVDSTLKIQPAKLEDSAVYLCASSLDSVRVLDNSPLHFGNGTRLTVT.

Regarding this clone: A clone one base away is much larger, so this may be a read error. The chain links TRBV4-3 to TRBJ1-5; no reliable D call. The CDR3 contains 16 residues. The V and J ends lost 1 base and 3 bases respectively, with 13 bases between them. The germline V gene encodes CDR1 LGHNA and CDR2 YSLEER. In nucleotides, the CDR3 is TGCGCCAGCAGCCAAGGACCCGGCCGAGACAATCAGCCCCAGCATTTT. Translated: CASSQGPGRDNQPQHF.

The chain combines TRBV2 with TRBJ1-1; D may be TRBD1 (5 bases). Trimming removed 3 bases at V and 3 bases at J, with 17 bases between. In germline, CDR1 is SNHLY, CDR2 FYNNEI. The CDR3 contains 16 residues. The CDR3 region is CASSDWEGRWDTEAFF. Here the CDR3 DNA reads TGTGCCAGCAGTGATTGGGAGGGGAGGTGGGACACTGAAGCTTTCTTT.

The chain joins TRBV5-4 to TRBJ1-1, with 7 positions matching TRBD1. V was pared by 0 bases and J by 5 bases, with 10 bases of the junction left unmatched. CDR1 is SGHNT, CDR2 YYREEE, per germline (reference sequence). CDR3 length equals 16 residues. The CDR3 DNA sequence: TGTGCCAGCAGCTTGGACACAGGGGCGCTGGGAACTGAAGCTTTCTTT. Residues: CASSLDTGALGTEAFF.

This chain connects TRBV29-1 to TRBJ2-5; 11 bases fit TRBD2. V trimming: 6 bases; J trimming: 5 bases; junction bases outside the gene matches: 2. Germline lookup yields CDR1 SQVTM and CDR2 ANQGSEA. The CDR3 is made up of 12 amino acids. The CDR3 coding sequence is TGCAGCGTGACTAGCGGGACGGAGACCCAGTACTTC. It is translated as CSVTSGTETQYF. Variable domain in full (rest from reference TRBV29-1 and TRBJ2-5): SAVISQKPSRDICQRGTSLTIQCQVDSQVTMMFWYRQQPGQSLTLIATANQGSEATYESGFVIDKFPISRPNLTFSTLTVSNMSPEDSSIYLCSVTSGTETQYFGPGTRLLVL.

The rearrangement uses TRBV6-5 and TRBJ2-2; 7 bases are a match to TRBD1. The CDR3 length is 15 residues. Germline CDR1 is MNHEY and CDR2 is SVGAGI. V shed 5 bases and J 0 bases; nucleotides not matched to a gene: 3. Here the CDR3 DNA reads TGTGCCAGCAGTAAAGGACAGGCGAACACCGGGGAGCTGTTTTTT. Amino acids: CASSKGQANTGELFF.

CDR3 residues: CAWSTGQAYTEAFF. Written as DNA, the CDR3 is TGTGCCTGGAGCACGGGACAGGCATACACTGAAGCTTTCTTT. The chain joins TRBV30 to TRBJ1-1; 8 bases line up with TRBD1. CDR3 length equals 14 residues. The germline gives CDR1 GTSNPN, CDR2 SVGIG (reference sequence). The trim removed 3 bases at V and 3 bases at J, leaving 6 bases unmatched.

The rearrangement uses TRBV5-1 and TRBJ2-1; 7 bases match TRBD2. The junction had 4 bases not matched to a gene; V was cut back by 8 bases and J by 8 bases. Germline-derived CDR1 and CDR2 are SGHRS and YFSETQ. The CDR3 has 11 amino acids. This chain's CDR3 is CASRREDEQFF. As DNA, the CDR3 is TGCGCCAGTCGCCGGGAGGATGAGCAGTTCTTC.

This clone was detected only once. The J gene is TRBJ2-4, the V gene TRBV5-1; 7 nucleotides line up with TRBD2. The CDR3 runs to 17 residues. The germline V gene has CDR1 SGHRS and CDR2 YFSETQ. V lost 0 bases, J lost 0 bases, and 6 bases stayed unmatched. The DNA for the CDR3 is TGCGCCAGCAGCTTGGTGGGCGGGAGCGTAGCCAAAAACATTCAGTACTTC. As protein: CASSLVGGSVAKNIQYF.